The 9 T cell receptor beta chains below were found in one sample sequenced in a study of a mutant IDH1 vaccine in newly diagnosed glioma. These receptors are not linked to any known antigen. Produced via immunoSEQ multiplex PCR; TCRdb's table is partial and in-frame only. The sample shows about 40,000 clones, roughly 84% of them seen only once. Time point denoted: week 11, during vaccination. The investigators gave 300 ug of mutant IDH1 20-mer peptide in each vaccine dose, together with topical imiquimod. The sequences come from PBMCs, collected from a glioma patient whose treatment included an IDH1 peptide vaccine. The receptors here all came from a man aged 40-55 years with glioma.

This chain joins TRBV20-1 and TRBJ1-1; weak D call: TRBD1 (5 bases). Germline loops: CDR1 DFQATT, CDR2 SNEGSKA (reference sequence). The CDR3 loop spans 10 amino acids. Trimming took 6 bases from V and 9 from J, leaving 11 bases between them. The CDR3 protein is CSAWDGKAFF. CDR3 nucleotides: TGCAGTGCATGGGACGGAAAAGCTTTCTTT.

The rearrangement uses TRBV10-3 and TRBJ2-5; the D gene could be TRBD1 or TRBD2 (6 bases each). V was pared by 4 bases and J by 5 bases, with 14 bases between. Looked up from germline, CDR1 is ENHRY and CDR2 is SYGVKD. There are 14 residues in the CDR3. CDR3 in amino acids: CAISAGASTETQYF. Here the CDR3 DNA reads TGTGCCATCAGTGCGGGGGCTAGTACGGAGACCCAGTACTTC.

The chain has TRBV19 and TRBJ2-2; no reliable D call. V was pared by 7 bases and J by 1 base, with 1 base between. Per germline, CDR1 LNHDA and CDR2 SQIVND (reference sequence). This CDR3 region has 11 residues. CDR3 in DNA: TGTGCCAGTATGAACACCGGGGAGCTGTTTTTT. It specifies CASMNTGELFF.

This rearrangement joins TRBV7-9 to TRBJ1-5; D remains unclear. The CDR3 has 14 amino acids. The germline V gene has CDR1 SEHNR and CDR2 FQNEAQ (reference sequence). Trimming took off 6 bases at V and 0 bases at J, with 9 bases between the two ends. The CDR3 nucleotides read TGTGCCAGCAGAGCCGGGCATAGCAATCAGCCCCAGCATTTT. The encoded protein is CASRAGHSNQPQHF.

This clone was observed a handful of times. V gene TRBV14 combines with J gene TRBJ2-2, with D unresolved. V shed 2 bases and J shed 4 bases, with 11 bases lying between them. The CDR3 runs to 15 residues. CDR1 and CDR2 from the germline V gene are SGHDN and FVKESK. CDR3 amino acids: CASSQRLLGTGELFF. The CDR3 DNA reads as TGTGCCAGCAGCCAACGTCTATTGGGCACCGGGGAGCTGTTTTTT.

This chain uses TRBV4-2 with TRBJ1-5; TRBD1 aligns across 12 bases. The CDR3 loop spans 16 amino acids. V was clipped by 0 bases and J by 8 bases; unmatched bases: 5. Germline-derived CDR1 and CDR2 are LGHNA and YNFKEQ. CDR3 residues: CASSQDGTGGGEPQHF. The CDR3 DNA reads TGTGCCAGCAGCCAAGACGGGACAGGGGGCGGGGAGCCCCAGCATTTT.

This chain uses TRBV4-3 with TRBJ2-2; 7 bases match TRBD2. Looked up from germline, CDR1 is LGHNA and CDR2 is YSLEER. The V gene end was trimmed by 2 bases and the J gene end by 2 bases; junction bases not matched to a gene: 5. The CDR3 has 16 amino acids. Written as DNA, the CDR3 is TGCGCCAGCAGCCAACTACTAGCGCCCAACACCGGGGAGCTGTTTTTT. Translation gives CASSQLLAPNTGELFF.

The V call is TRBV7-2, the J call TRBJ2-5, with D perhaps matching TRBD1 (7 bases). The germline V gene has CDR1 SGHTA and CDR2 FQGNSA. There are 14 residues in the CDR3. The V end was cut by 4 bases, the J end by 3 bases, with 12 bases between. The CDR3 region is CASSSGGTKETQYF. The CDR3 DNA follows: TGTGCCAGCAGCTCAGGGGGGACCAAAGAGACCCAGTACTTC.

The chain's CDR3 is CASSQDPEVGTQYF. In nucleotides, the CDR3 is TGTGCCAGCAGCCAAGATCCTGAGGTGGGGACCCAGTACTTC. The chain combines TRBV14 with TRBJ2-5, with unresolved D. The germline V gene encodes CDR1 SGHDN and CDR2 FVKESK. This CDR3 has 14 residues. Deletions cut 0 bases from V and 7 bases from J, with 12 bases between.